This TCR beta chain was documented in a study of glioma-infiltrating T cells after dendritic cell vaccination. Background on the study: Patients had newly diagnosed or recurrent glioblastoma and received dendritic cell vaccines. Findings and limits, study-wide: Patients with more pretreatment TILs had longer time to progression and survival. TCR clonality showed no direct relationship with survival.

The PCR used 60 V beta and 13 J beta primers. Libraries were prepared by immunoSEQ multiplex PCR; TCRdb keeps only in-frame clonotypes and omits some of them. The sample includes tens of thousands of clones, 82% of them seen just once. Worth noting for this clone: What it binds is unknown.

This CDR3 has 17 amino acids. Trimming cost V 1 base and J 2 bases, with 15 bases left between them. The germline CDR1 and CDR2 sequences are KGHSH and LQKENI. The genes are TRBV18 and TRBJ1-5; D may be TRBD1 (5 bases). The receptor comes from a human donor with glioblastoma. The sequencing here drew on blood, taken before dendritic cell vaccination. CDR3 sequence reads: CASSPLRVGVGNQPQHF. As DNA, the CDR3 is TGTGCCAGCTCACCACTCAGGGTGGGCGTTGGCAATCAGCCCCAGCATTTT.